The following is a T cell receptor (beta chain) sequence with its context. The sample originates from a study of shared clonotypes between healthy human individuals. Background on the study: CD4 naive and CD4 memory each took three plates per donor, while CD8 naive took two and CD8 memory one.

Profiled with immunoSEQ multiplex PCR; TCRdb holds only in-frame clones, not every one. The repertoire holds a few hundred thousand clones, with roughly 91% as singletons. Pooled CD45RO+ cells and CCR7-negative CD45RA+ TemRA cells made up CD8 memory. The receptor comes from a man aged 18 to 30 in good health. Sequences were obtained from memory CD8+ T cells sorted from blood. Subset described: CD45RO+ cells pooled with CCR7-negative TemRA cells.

DNA of the CDR3: TGTGCCAGCAGCCCCCGGCAGTCAGGGGGAGGAATTAATGGCTACACCTTC. Translated: CASSPRQSGGGINGYTF. The J gene is TRBJ1-2, the V gene TRBV5-8, with 7 bases fitting TRBD1. In germline, CDR1 is SGHTS, CDR2 YDEGEE. V was clipped by 4 bases and J by 6 bases; unmatched bases: 18. The CDR3 consists of 17 residues. Using reference TRBV5-8 and TRBJ1-2 for the parts outside the CDR3, the full variable domain is EAGVTQSPTHLIKTRGQQATLRCSPISGHTSVYWYQQALGLGLQFLLWYDEGEERNRGNFPPRFSGRQFPNYSSELNVNALELEDSALYLCASSPRQSGGGINGYTFGSGTRLTVV.